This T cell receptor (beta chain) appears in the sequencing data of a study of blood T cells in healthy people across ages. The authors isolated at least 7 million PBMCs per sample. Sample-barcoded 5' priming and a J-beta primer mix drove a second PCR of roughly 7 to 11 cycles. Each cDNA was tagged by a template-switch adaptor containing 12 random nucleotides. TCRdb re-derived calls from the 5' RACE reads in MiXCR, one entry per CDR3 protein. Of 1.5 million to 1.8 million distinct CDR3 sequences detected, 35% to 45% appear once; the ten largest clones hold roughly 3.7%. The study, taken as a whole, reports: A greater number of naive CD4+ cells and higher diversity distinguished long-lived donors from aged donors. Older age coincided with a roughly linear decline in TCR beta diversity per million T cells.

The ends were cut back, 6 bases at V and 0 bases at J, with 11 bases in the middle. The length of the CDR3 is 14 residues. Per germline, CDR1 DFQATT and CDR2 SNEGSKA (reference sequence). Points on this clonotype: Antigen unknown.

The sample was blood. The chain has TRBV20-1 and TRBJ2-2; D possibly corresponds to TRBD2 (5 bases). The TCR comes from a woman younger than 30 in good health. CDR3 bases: TGCAGTGCCGAAGCGGACGCGAACACCGGGGAGCTGTTTTTT. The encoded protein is CSAEADANTGELFF.